A single sample is the source of the 28 T cell receptor beta chains below, sequenced in a study of T cell repertoires in cytomegalovirus infection. No antigens are known for them. Using its own MiXCR run on the reads, TCRdb lists one record per CDR3 protein. The repertoire holds about a million distinct CDR3 sequences, with roughly 30% as singletons. The material was cultured CD8+ T cells from PBMCs, obtained from culture after CMV antigen stimulation. The receptors were gathered from a human donor in good health (CMV status not recorded). Some clones in this sample may be carry-over from other donors' samples.

In this sample, this clonotype turned up a few times. The V call is TRBV2, the J call TRBJ2-5; D is perhaps TRBD2 (6 bases). Germline CDR1 reads SNHLY; CDR2 reads FYNNEI. The CDR3 is 14 amino acids. Between the trimmed V and J ends, which lost 7 bases and 1 base, there was a span of 13 bases. CDR3 DNA sequence: TGTGCCAGCAAGGGCCCCGGGGGCCAAGAGACCCAGTACTTC. This sequence encodes CASKGPGGQETQYF.

The chain employs TRBV6-6 and TRBJ2-7; 9 bases match TRBD2. Germline V gives CDR1 MNHNY, CDR2 SVGAGI (reference sequence). CDR3 length: 13 amino acids. Unmatched junction bases numbered 3, after V lost 4 bases and J lost 5 bases. The CDR3 bases are TGTGCCAGCAGTTGGACTAGCGATCACGAGCAGTACGTC. Residues: CASSWTSDHEQYV.

The sample holds many counts of this clonotype. The chain uses TRBV7-2 and TRBJ1-2; the match to TRBD1 covers 9 bases. Unmatched junction bases numbered 7, after V lost 5 bases and J lost 3 bases. This CDR3 is 15 amino acids long. Germline V gene sequence: CDR1 SGHTA, CDR2 FQGNSA. In nucleotides, the CDR3 is TGTGCCAGCAGCCGTGGACAGGGGAAGGACTATGGCTACACCTTC. This encodes CASSRGQGKDYGYTF.

V usage is TRBV2 and J usage is TRBJ2-7, with TRBD1 matching over 7 bases. Looked up from germline, CDR1 is SNHLY and CDR2 is FYNNEI. V trimming: 5 bases; J trimming: 6 bases; junction bases outside the gene matches: 4. This CDR3 is 12 amino acids long. CDR3 nucleotide sequence: TGTGCCAGCAGTTGGACAGGCCGCGAGCAGTACTTC. This translates into CASSWTGREQYF. The variable domain in full, completed from reference TRBV2 and TRBJ2-7, reads EPEVTQTPSHQVTQMGQEVILRCVPISNHLYFYWYRQILGQKVEFLVSFYNNEISEKSEIFDDQFSVERPDGSNFTLKIRSTKLEDSAMYFCASSWTGREQYFGPGTRLTVT.

This clonotype was recorded a few times. This chain connects TRBV6-2 or TRBV6-3 to TRBJ2-7, with 8 bases lining up with TRBD1. Trimming cost V 0 bases and J 2 bases; bases outside gene matches: 6. The CDR3 consists of 16 residues. Germline-derived CDR1 and CDR2 are MNHEY and SVGEGT. CDR3 sequence reads: CASSYSDRVSPYEQYV. The CDR3 bases are TGTGCCAGCAGTTACTCGGACAGGGTCTCCCCCTACGAGCAGTACGTC.

The genes are TRBV12-3 or TRBV12-4 and TRBJ2-2, with D possibly being TRBD2 (7 bases). There are 17 residues in the CDR3. The germline V and J ends were trimmed by 7 bases and 4 bases, with 22 bases remaining between them. The CDR3 nucleotides are TGTGCCAGCAAGGCCCCAAGCCGGGGGGACATCACCGGGGAGCTGTTTTTT. This gives the protein CASKAPSRGDITGELFF.

This chain joins TRBV13 and TRBJ1-1; TRBD1 agrees at 9 bases. Germline V gene data show CDR1 as PRHDT and CDR2 as FYEKMQ (reference sequence). This CDR3 region has 14 residues. With V trimmed by 5 bases and J by 5 bases, 6 bases remained unmatched. The CDR3 region is CASSGRQGVTEAFF. The CDR3 coding sequence is TGTGCCAGCAGCGGACGACAGGGGGTAACTGAAGCTTTCTTT.

In regard to this clonotype: At one end the junction does not follow the germline gene, possibly because of a read error. This chain joins TRBV7-9 and TRBJ1-2, with D unresolved. CDR3 length equals 12 residues. From germline, CDR1 is SEHNR and CDR2 FQNEAQ (reference sequence). CDR3 residues: CASSLAVNGYTF. CDR3 DNA sequence: TGTGCCAGCAGCCTAGCGGTGAATGGCTACACCTTC.

This clonotype has just a few counts. V and J are TRBV7-8 and TRBJ2-7; D ambiguous. The CDR3 has 15 amino acids. Germline values: CDR1 SGHVS, CDR2 FQNEAQ. V lost 5 bases and J lost 0, with 14 bases in between. DNA for the CDR3: TGTGCCAGCAGCGTGGACGGAATGAGCTCCTACGAGCAGTACTTC. It yields the protein CASSVDGMSSYEQYF.

The chain links TRBV7-6 to TRBJ2-7; D ambiguous. The CDR3 runs 18 residues. Trimming took off 3 bases at V and 1 base at J, with 22 bases between the two ends. The germline gives CDR1 SGHVS, CDR2 FNYEAQ. The CDR3 DNA follows: TGTGCCAGCAGCTTTTCCAGTTCTCAAGAGTCCTCATCCTACGAGCAGTACGTC. The encoded protein is CASSFSSSQESSSYEQYV.

This clonotype came up a few times. The chain couples TRBV2 to TRBJ2-5, with 10 bases matching TRBD2. Germline CDR1 SNHLY, CDR2 FYNNEI. CDR3 length: 15 residues. J gave up 5 bases and V 4 bases, and 7 bases lay outside the gene matches. The CDR3 DNA is TGTGCCAGCAGTGGGGTCGGACTAGCGGCGGAGACCCAGTACTTC. Translated, it gives CASSGVGLAAETQYF.

This clonotype has a handful of counts. V gene TRBV7-6 combines with J gene TRBJ1-1, with a weak D call TRBD1 (5 bases). The CDR3 is made up of 14 amino acids. V lost 5 bases, J lost 2 bases, and 12 bases lay in between. CDR1 is SGHVS, CDR2 FNYEAQ, per germline. Written as DNA, the CDR3 is TGTGCCAGCAGCCTTTGGACAACTAACACTGAAGCTTTCTTT. Protein product: CASSLWTTNTEAFF.

This chain links TRBV7-9 with TRBJ1-1; D is undetermined. This CDR3 is built from 16 residues. V was shortened by 6 bases and J by 0 bases, with 17 bases between the two germline ends. CDR1 and CDR2 (germline): SEHNR, FQNEAQ (reference sequence). This CDR3 reads CASSSPRDGVNTEAFF. CDR3 DNA: TGTGCCAGCAGTTCGCCCCGAGACGGGGTGAACACTGAAGCTTTCTTT.

The J gene is TRBJ2-1, the V gene TRBV4-1; tentatively, D is TRBD1 or TRBD2 (6 bases each). The CDR3 extends over 15 amino acids. From germline, CDR1 is MGHRA and CDR2 YSYEKL. V lost 4 bases, J lost 2 bases, and 12 bases lay in between. The CDR3 bases are TGCGCCAGCAGCCTGACGCGGGACACCTACAATGAGCAGTTCTTC. This translates into CASSLTRDTYNEQFF.

This clonotype was seen a few times. This sequence joins TRBV12-3 or TRBV12-4 and TRBJ1-1; a weak D match, TRBD1 (6 bases). The CDR3 loop spans 16 amino acids. V lost 9 bases and J lost 6, with 26 bases in between. Here the CDR3 reads CASWGQGVGGRAEAFF. The CDR3 DNA reads TGTGCCAGTTGGGGGCAGGGCGTTGGCGGCAGGGCTGAAGCTTTCTTT.

In regard to this clonotype: One junction end disagrees with the germline gene, perhaps due to a read error. V and J are TRBV7-2 and TRBJ2-1; tentatively, D is TRBD2 (5 bases). The CDR3 consists of 11 residues. Looked up from germline, CDR1 is SGHTA and CDR2 is FQGNSA. This CDR3 is CASSSGNEKFF. Written as DNA, the CDR3 is TGTGCCAGCAGCTCCGGGAATGAGAAGTTCTTC.

The table lists this clonotype with a few counts. The chain combines TRBV20-1 with TRBJ1-5; the D is unclear. The ends were cut back, 5 bases at V and 0 bases at J, with 14 bases in the middle. The length of the CDR3 is 15 residues. Germline loops: CDR1 DFQATT, CDR2 SNEGSKA (reference sequence). The DNA for the CDR3 is TGCAGTGCTTTGCCGACCGAGTATAGCAATCAGCCCCAGCATTTT. It translates to CSALPTEYSNQPQHF.

This clonotype was counted at least ten times. This CDR3 reads CASSSGTSGGRETQYF. The DNA of the CDR3 is TGTGCCAGCAGCTCCGGGACTAGCGGGGGGCGAGAGACCCAGTACTTC. This rearrangement joins TRBV7-2 to TRBJ2-5; 15 nucleotides match TRBD2. V shed 4 bases and J 4 bases; nucleotides not matched to a gene: 4. The CDR3 spans 16 residues. Germline V gives CDR1 SGHTA, CDR2 FQGNSA.

This clonotype has a handful of counts. The chain employs TRBV6-1 and TRBJ2-7; tentatively, D is TRBD1 (6 bases). Trimming left V 6 bases short and J 5 bases short, with 20 bases between. The CDR3 extends over 15 amino acids. Germline V gene sequence: CDR1 MNHNS, CDR2 SASEGT. The DNA for the CDR3 is TGTGCCAGCAGCGCCGGACAGAGCTCCCTCGACGAGCAGTACTTC. It is translated as CASSAGQSSLDEQYF.

The gene calls are TRBV12-3 or TRBV12-4 and TRBJ2-3, with D perhaps matching TRBD1 or TRBD2 (6 bases each). Between the trimmed V and J ends, which lost 3 bases and 2 bases, there was a span of 18 bases. The CDR3 runs to 17 residues. The CDR3, as DNA: TGTGCCAGCAGTTTGGGGGGACACCGAACGGACACAGATACGCAGTATTTT. Translated: CASSLGGHRTDTDTQYF.

This clonotype turned up a few times. The chain has TRBV27 and TRBJ2-1; 8 bases agree with TRBD2. The V and J ends lost 5 bases and 2 bases, in that order; junction bases with no gene match: 8. Per germline, CDR1 MNHEY and CDR2 SMNVEV (reference sequence). The CDR3 is 16 amino acids. The CDR3 DNA reads TGTGCCAGCAGTCCTATCCCGGGACTAGCCTACAATGAGCAGTTCTTC. Its translation: CASSPIPGLAYNEQFF.

In its sample, this clonotype was seen once. V gene TRBV3-1 combines with J gene TRBJ2-5; 9 bases agree with TRBD2. Germline loops: CDR1 LGHDT, CDR2 YNNKEL (reference sequence). This CDR3 has 17 residues. Unmatched junction bases numbered 9, after V lost 0 bases and J lost 4 bases. The CDR3 DNA reads TGTGCCAGCAGCCAAGAGGGCGAAGGACTAGCGCGAGAGACCCAGTACTTC. Translated: CASSQEGEGLARETQYF.

The rearrangement joins TRBV6-5 to TRBJ1-1, with D maybe TRBD1 (6 bases). Germline V gene lookup returns CDR1 MNHEY and CDR2 SVGAGI. V gave up 4 bases and J gave up 4 bases, with 16 bases separating them. This CDR3 spans 15 amino acids. DNA for the CDR3: TGTGCCAGCAGTTGGCACAGGGATTTGAGCACTGAAGCTTTCTTT. This encodes CASSWHRDLSTEAFF.

The chain uses TRBV7-8 and TRBJ2-7; D gene ambiguous. V lost 5 bases and J lost 5, with 4 bases in between. Looked up from germline, CDR1 is SGHVS and CDR2 is FQNEAQ. There are 10 residues in the CDR3. The CDR3 DNA is TGTGCCAGCAGCAATAACGAGCAGTACTTC. The encoded protein is CASSNNEQYF.

Concerning this clonotype: One end of the junction varies from germline; a read error may be responsible. The chain employs TRBV6-8 and TRBJ2-7, with TRBD1 matching over 9 bases. The length of the CDR3 is 16 residues. CDR1 is MNHGY, CDR2 SAAAGT, per germline. CDR3 nucleotides: TGTGCCGGCAGTTACTCCGACAGGGGGGCCTCCTACGAGCAGTACTTC. It encodes CAGSYSDRGASYEQYF.

This clonotype has at least ten counts. V gene TRBV12-3 or TRBV12-4 combines with J gene TRBJ2-7, with D tentatively TRBD1 (6 bases). V shed 4 bases and J shed 4 bases, with 14 bases lying between them. The CDR3 covers 14 residues. The CDR3 region is CASSSDRGGYEQYF. CDR3 coding DNA: TGTGCCAGCAGTTCCGACAGAGGGGGTTACGAGCAGTACTTC.

In DNA form, the CDR3 reads TGTGCCATCAGTGAGGAAAGGCAGTATACGCAGTATTTT. This sequence encodes CAISEERQYTQYF. V is TRBV10-3 and J is TRBJ2-3, with D hard to call. The CDR3 consists of 13 residues. Germline V gene data show CDR1 as ENHRY and CDR2 as SYGVKD. Trimming left V 2 bases short and J 7 bases short, with 10 bases between.

The rearrangement links TRBV6-2 or TRBV6-3 to TRBJ2-5; 7 bases line up with TRBD2. CDR1 and CDR2 from the germline V gene are MNHEY and SVGEGT. V shed 0 bases and J 2 bases; nucleotides not matched to a gene: 12. The CDR3 runs to 18 residues. This CDR3 reads CASSYSSRTRVRQETQYF. Here the CDR3 DNA reads TGTGCCAGCAGTTACTCATCGCGGACTAGGGTTCGGCAAGAGACCCAGTACTTC.